This T cell receptor (beta chain) was recovered during a study of blood T cell repertoires in COVID-19. Study background: From the United States, Italy and Spain came samples of acute and convalescent COVID-19. In each case, the material was cDNA or gDNA derived from T cells, B-cell-depleted T cells, or PBMCs.

In the original workflow: Reference gene primer amplification in the assay estimated nucleated cell counts. Assay: immunoSEQ multiplex PCR; the TCRdb copy retains only in-frame clones and omits some. V and J calls plus clone size are reproduced from that table; the DNA served to infer D and trimming. This table has tens of thousands of clones, roughly four fifths appearing once. Sequencing was performed on peripheral blood. This clonotype was obtained from a human donor in a cohort sampled during active or convalescent COVID-19.

This chain's CDR3 is CASSIGGFDTEAFF. CDR3 sequence (DNA): TGTGCCAGTAGTATAGGAGGGTTCGACACTGAAGCTTTCTTT. The chain carries TRBV19 and TRBJ1-1; no definite D call. The V end lost 1 base, the J end lost 3 bases, and 9 bases lay between the germline ends. This CDR3 has 14 amino acids. Germline V gene data show CDR1 as LNHDA and CDR2 as SQIVND (reference sequence).